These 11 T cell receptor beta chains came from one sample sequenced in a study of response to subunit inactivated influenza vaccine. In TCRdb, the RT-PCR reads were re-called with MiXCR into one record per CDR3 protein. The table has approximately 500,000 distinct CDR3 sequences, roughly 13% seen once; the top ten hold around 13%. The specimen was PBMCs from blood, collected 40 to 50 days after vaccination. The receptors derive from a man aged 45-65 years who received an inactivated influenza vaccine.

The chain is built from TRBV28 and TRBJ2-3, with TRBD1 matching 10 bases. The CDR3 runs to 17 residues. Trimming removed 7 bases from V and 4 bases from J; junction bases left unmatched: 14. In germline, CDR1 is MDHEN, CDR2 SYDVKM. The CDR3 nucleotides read TGTGCCAGCACCCCCTGGCCGGGACAGGGGACCCCAGATACGCAGTATTTT. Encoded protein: CASTPWPGQGTPDTQYF.

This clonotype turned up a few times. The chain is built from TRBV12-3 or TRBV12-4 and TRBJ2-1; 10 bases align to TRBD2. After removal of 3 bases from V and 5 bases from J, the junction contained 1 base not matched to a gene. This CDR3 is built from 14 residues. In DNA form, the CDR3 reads TGTGCCAGCAGTTTTACTAGCGGGAACAATGAGCAGTTCTTC. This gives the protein CASSFTSGNNEQFF.

DNA for the CDR3: TGTGCCAGCAGTCGACCCAGGGCTTCGAACACCGGGGAGCTGTTTTTT. This codes for CASSRPRASNTGELFF. The chain uses TRBV6-1 and TRBJ2-2; a weak D match, TRBD1 (5 bases). Trimming cost V 5 bases and J 0 bases, with 13 bases left between them. CDR1 is MNHNS and CDR2 is SASEGT in the germline V gene. The CDR3 totals 16 residues.

CDR3 region: CAISDGANVLTF. The CDR3 DNA follows: TGTGCCATCAGTGATGGGGCCAACGTCCTGACTTTC. The chain combines TRBV10-3 with TRBJ2-6; no clear D gene. CDR1 is ENHRY and CDR2 is SYGVKD in the germline V gene. CDR3 length: 12 amino acids. Trimming pared 3 bases from V and 3 bases from J, leaving 0 bases between.

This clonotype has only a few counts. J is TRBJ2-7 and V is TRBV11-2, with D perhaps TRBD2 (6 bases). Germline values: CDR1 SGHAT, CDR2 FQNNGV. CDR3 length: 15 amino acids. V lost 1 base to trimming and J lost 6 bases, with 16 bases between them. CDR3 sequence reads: CASSLVGRVGGEQYF. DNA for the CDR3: TGTGCCAGCAGCTTAGTGGGCAGGGTGGGGGGCGAGCAGTACTTC. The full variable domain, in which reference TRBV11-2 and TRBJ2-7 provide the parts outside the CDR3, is EAGVAQSPRYKIIEKRQSVAFWCNPISGHATLYWYQQILGQGPKLLIQFQNNGVVDDSQLPKDRFSAERLKGVDSTLKIQPAKLEDSAVYLCASSLVGRVGGEQYFGPGTRLTVT.

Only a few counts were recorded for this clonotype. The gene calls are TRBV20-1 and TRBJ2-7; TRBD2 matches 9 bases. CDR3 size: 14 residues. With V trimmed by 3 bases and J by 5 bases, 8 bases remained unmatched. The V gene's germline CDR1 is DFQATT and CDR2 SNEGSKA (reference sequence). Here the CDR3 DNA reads TGCAGTGCTAGGAGGCGGGGGGGTCGGCACGAGCAGTACTTC. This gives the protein CSARRRGGRHEQYF.

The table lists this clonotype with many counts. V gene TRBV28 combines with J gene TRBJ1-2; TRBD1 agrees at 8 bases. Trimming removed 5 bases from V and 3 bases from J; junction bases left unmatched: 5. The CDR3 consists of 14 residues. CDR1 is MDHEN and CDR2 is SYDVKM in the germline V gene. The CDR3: CASSVRGRDYGYTF. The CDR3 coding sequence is TGTGCCAGCAGTGTCAGGGGGCGAGACTATGGCTACACCTTC.

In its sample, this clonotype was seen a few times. This chain's CDR3 is CASSFLQQASYGYTF. The CDR3 DNA reads TGTGCCAGCAGCTTCCTCCAACAGGCCTCGTATGGCTACACCTTC. V is TRBV7-9 and J is TRBJ1-2, with D perhaps TRBD1 (5 bases). Trimming removed 3 bases from V and 5 bases from J, with 16 bases in between. The CDR3 spans 15 residues. The germline V gene has CDR1 SEHNR and CDR2 FQNEAQ (reference sequence).

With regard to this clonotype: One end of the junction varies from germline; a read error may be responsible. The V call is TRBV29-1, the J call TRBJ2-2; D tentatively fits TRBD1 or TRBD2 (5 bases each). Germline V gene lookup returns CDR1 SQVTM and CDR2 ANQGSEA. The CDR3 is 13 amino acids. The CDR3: CSVTGANTGELIF. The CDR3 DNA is TGCAGCGTTACCGGGGCGAACACCGGGGAGCTGATTTTT.

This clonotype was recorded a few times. CDR3 in amino acids: CSAPNTGEGGDTQYF. Written as DNA, the CDR3 is TGCAGTGCTCCTAATACAGGGGAGGGTGGAGATACGCAGTATTTT. V is TRBV20-1 and J is TRBJ2-3; perhaps D is TRBD1 or TRBD2 (7 bases each). V was cut by 5 bases and J by 5 bases, with 20 bases left in between. This CDR3 region has 15 residues. From germline, CDR1 is DFQATT and CDR2 SNEGSKA (reference sequence).

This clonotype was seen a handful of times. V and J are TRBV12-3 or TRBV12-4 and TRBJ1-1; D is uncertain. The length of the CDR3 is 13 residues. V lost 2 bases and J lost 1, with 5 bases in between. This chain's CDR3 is CASSLHQNTEAFF. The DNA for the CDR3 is TGTGCCAGCAGTTTACACCAGAACACTGAAGCTTTCTTT.